This is a list of T cell receptor beta chains from one sample in a study of T cell changes during pregnancy in multiple sclerosis. TCRdb keeps only in-frame clones here, not all; method: immunoSEQ multiplex PCR. Of tens of thousands of clones listed, approximately 92% are singletons. The material sequenced was peripheral blood, taken in the first trimester of pregnancy. These receptors were taken from a female donor with multiple sclerosis, enrolled in a pregnancy study. Both conserved end residues are part of each CDR3. The order of the fields is V gene, clone size, J gene, D gene, CDR3 DNA, CDR3 protein. D genes are given only for firm matches. Size tells how often a clone was seen (once, few, many) or the class of an expanded clone, and some rows leave it out.

V: TRBV19; size: .; J: TRBJ1-1; D: TRBD1; DNA: TGTGCCAGTAGTGTTACAGGGGGGAGTGAAGCTTTCTTT; CDR3: CASSVTGGSEAFF
V: TRBV10-1; size: .; J: TRBJ2-5; D: .; DNA: TGCGCCAGCAGTGAGTGGGGACTGACAGAGACCCAGTACTTC; CDR3: CASSEWGLTETQYF
V: TRBV5-1; size: .; J: TRBJ1-6; D: .; DNA: TGCGCCAGCAGCTTGTCGGGGGAGGTTAGTAATTCACCCCTCCACTTT; CDR3: CASSLSGEVSNSPLHF
V: TRBV6-6; size: .; J: TRBJ1-1; D: .; DNA: TGTGCCAGCAGCCCATTACCGCGGGGGGACACTGAAGCTTTCTTT; CDR3: CASSPLPRGDTEAFF
V: TRBV30; size: .; J: TRBJ1-3; D: TRBD1; DNA: TGTGCCTGGAGCGAACTCCCGGGACAGGGCCCTCTCTTTAGCTCTGGAAACACCATATATTTT; CDR3: CAWSELPGQGPLFSSGNTIYF
V: TRBV29-1; size: .; J: TRBJ2-1; D: .; DNA: TGCAGCGTTGAAGGTATTAGCGAGGATATGAATGAGCAGTTCTTC; CDR3: CSVEGISEDMNEQFF
V: TRBV7-2; size: .; J: TRBJ1-1; D: .; DNA: TGTGCCAGCAGCTTAAACCCCAATAGGGGCACTGAAGCTTTCTTT; CDR3: CASSLNPNRGTEAFF
V: TRBV5-4; size: .; J: TRBJ1-2; D: TRBD1; DNA: TGTGCCAGCAGCCCCCAGACAGGGGTTAACTATGGCTACACCTTC; CDR3: CASSPQTGVNYGYTF
V: TRBV7-2; size: .; J: TRBJ1-5; D: .; DNA: TGTGCCAGCAGCCCCCTATCGCGAGGTTATAGCAATCAGCCCCAGCATTTT; CDR3: CASSPLSRGYSNQPQHF
V: TRBV4-2; size: once; J: TRBJ2-3; D: .; DNA: TGTGCCAGCAGCCAAGACTATCGTGGGCTGACAGATACGCAGTATTTT; CDR3: CASSQDYRGLTDTQYF
V: TRBV6-6; size: .; J: TRBJ2-1; D: .; DNA: TGTGCCAGCAGTTCGGGGGACAGTTACAATGAGCAGTTCTTC; CDR3: CASSSGDSYNEQFF